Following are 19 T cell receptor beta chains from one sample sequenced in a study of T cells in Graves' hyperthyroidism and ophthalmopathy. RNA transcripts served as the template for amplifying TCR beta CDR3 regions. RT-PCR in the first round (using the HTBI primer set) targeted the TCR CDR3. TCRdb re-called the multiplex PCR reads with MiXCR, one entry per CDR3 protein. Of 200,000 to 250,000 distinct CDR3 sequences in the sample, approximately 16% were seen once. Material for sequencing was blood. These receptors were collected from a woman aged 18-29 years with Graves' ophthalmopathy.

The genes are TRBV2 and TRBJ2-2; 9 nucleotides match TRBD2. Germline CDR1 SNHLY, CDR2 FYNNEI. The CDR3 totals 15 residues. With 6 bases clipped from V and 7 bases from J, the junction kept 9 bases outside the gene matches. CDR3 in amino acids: CASRGLAGRVGELFF. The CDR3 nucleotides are TGTGCCAGCAGGGGGCTAGCGGGACGGGTCGGGGAGCTGTTTTTT.

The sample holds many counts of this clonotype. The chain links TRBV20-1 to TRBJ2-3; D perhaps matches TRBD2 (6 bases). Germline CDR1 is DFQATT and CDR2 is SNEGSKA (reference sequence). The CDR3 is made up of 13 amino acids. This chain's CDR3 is CTGDLRATDTQYF. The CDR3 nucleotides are TGCACGGGGGACCTGCGGGCCACAGATACGCAGTATTTT.

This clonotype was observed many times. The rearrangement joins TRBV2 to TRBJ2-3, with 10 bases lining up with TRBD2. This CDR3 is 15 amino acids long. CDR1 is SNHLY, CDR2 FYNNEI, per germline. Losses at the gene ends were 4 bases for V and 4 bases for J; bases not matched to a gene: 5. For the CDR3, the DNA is TGTGCCAGCAGTGGCCCTAGCGGGAGATCAGATACGCAGTATTTT. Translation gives CASSGPSGRSDTQYF.

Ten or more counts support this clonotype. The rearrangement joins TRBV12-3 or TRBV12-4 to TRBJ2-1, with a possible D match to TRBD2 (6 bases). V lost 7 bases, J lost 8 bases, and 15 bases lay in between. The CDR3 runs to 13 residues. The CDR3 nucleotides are TGTGCCAGCACCCTTCCGGGGGTGGATGAGCAGTTCTTC. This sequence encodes CASTLPGVDEQFF.

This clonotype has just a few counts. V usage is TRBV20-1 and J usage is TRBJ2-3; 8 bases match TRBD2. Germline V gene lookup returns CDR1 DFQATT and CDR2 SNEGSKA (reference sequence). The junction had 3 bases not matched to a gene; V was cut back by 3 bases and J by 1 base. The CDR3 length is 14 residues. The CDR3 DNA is TGCAGTGCTAGCCCCGGGAGGGGCACAGATACGCAGTATTTT. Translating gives CSASPGRGTDTQYF.

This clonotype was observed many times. DNA for the CDR3: TGTGCCAGCAGCTTATTGGGGACGGAGAACACTGAAGCTTTCTTT. Protein sequence: CASSLLGTENTEAFF. The chain is built from TRBV7-2 and TRBJ1-1; possibly TRBD1 for D (5 bases). Per germline, CDR1 SGHTA and CDR2 FQGNSA. V lost 2 bases and J lost 1, with 11 bases in between. CDR3 length equals 15 residues.

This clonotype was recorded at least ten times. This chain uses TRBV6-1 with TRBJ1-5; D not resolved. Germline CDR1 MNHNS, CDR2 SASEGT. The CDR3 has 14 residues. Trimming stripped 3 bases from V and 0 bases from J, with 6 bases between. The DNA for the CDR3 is TGTGCCAGCAGTGATCCTTATAGCAATCAGCCCCAGCATTTT. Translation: CASSDPYSNQPQHF.

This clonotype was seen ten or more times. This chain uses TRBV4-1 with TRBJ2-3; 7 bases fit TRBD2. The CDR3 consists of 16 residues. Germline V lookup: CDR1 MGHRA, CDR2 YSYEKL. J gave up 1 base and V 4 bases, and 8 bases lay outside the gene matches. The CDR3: CASSRARGRGTDTQYF. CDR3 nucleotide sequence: TGCGCCAGCAGCCGAGCGCGCGGGAGAGGCACAGATACGCAGTATTTT.

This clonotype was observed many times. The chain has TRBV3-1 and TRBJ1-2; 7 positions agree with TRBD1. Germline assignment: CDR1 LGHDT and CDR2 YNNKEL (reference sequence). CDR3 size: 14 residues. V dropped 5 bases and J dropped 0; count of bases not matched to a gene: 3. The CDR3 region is CASSRGQSNYGYTF. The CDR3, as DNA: TGTGCCAGCAGCAGGGGACAGTCTAACTATGGCTACACCTTC.

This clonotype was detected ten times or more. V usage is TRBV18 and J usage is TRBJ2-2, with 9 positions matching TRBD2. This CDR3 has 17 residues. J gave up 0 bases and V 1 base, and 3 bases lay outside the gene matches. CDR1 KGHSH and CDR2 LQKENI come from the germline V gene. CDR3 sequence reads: CASSPRLAGTNTGELFF. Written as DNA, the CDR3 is TGTGCCAGCTCACCACGGCTAGCGGGGACGAACACCGGGGAGCTGTTTTTT.

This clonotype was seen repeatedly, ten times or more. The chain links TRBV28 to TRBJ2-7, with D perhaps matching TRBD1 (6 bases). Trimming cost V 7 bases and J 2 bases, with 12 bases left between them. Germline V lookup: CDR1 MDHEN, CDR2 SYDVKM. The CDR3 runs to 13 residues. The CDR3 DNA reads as TGTGCCAGCACCACCGGACAGACCTACGAGCAGTACTTC. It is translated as CASTTGQTYEQYF.

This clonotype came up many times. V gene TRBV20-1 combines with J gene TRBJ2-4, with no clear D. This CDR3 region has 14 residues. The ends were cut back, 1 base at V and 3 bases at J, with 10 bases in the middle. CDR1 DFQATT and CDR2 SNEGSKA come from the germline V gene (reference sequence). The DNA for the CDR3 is TGCAGTGCTAGAGGGGCGCCTTACAAAAACATTCAGTACTTC. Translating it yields CSARGAPYKNIQYF.

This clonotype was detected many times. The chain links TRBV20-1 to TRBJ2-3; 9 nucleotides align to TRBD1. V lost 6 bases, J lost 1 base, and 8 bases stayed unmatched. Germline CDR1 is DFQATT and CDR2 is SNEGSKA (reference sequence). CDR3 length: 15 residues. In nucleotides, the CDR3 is TGCAGTGCCCAGGACAGGGGAGGGGGCACAGATACGCAGTATTTT. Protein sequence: CSAQDRGGGTDTQYF.

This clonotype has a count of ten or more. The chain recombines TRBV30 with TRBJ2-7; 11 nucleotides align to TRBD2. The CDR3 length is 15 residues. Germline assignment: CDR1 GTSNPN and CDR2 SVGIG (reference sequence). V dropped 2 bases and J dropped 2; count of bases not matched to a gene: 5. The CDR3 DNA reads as TGTGCCTGGAGTCCCGGACTAGCGGGCGCCTACGAGCAGTACTTC. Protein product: CAWSPGLAGAYEQYF.

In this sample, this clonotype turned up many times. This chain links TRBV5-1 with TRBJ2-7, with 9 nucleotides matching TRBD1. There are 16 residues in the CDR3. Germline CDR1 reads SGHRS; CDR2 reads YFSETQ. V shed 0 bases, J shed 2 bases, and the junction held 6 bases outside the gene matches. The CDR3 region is CASSLARDRVAYEQYF. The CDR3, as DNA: TGCGCCAGCAGCTTGGCCCGGGACAGGGTGGCCTACGAGCAGTACTTC.

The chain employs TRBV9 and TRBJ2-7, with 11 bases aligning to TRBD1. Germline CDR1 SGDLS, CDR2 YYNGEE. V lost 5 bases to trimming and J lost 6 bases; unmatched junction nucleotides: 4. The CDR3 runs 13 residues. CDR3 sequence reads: CASRPGTGGEQYF. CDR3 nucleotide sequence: TGTGCCAGCAGACCCGGGACAGGGGGCGAGCAGTACTTC. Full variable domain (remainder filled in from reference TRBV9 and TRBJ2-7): DSGVTQTPKHLITATGQRVTLRCSPRSGDLSVYWYQQSLDQGLQFLIQYYNGEERAKGNILERFSAQQFPDLHSELNLSSLELGDSALYFCASRPGTGGEQYFGPGTRLTVT.

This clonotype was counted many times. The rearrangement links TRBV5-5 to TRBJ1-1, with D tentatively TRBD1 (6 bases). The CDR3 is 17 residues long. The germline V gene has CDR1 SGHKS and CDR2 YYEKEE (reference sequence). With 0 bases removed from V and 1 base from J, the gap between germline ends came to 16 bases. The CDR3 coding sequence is TGTGCCAGCAGCTTGGTGGTCGACAGGTGGGAGAACACTGAAGCTTTCTTT. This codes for CASSLVVDRWENTEAFF.

The CDR3 coding sequence is TGCAGCGTTGGGGACGACCCGCACTACAATGAGCAGTTCTTC. This codes for CSVGDDPHYNEQFF. The chain combines TRBV29-1 with TRBJ2-1; D is tentatively TRBD1 or TRBD2 (5 bases each). Trimming left V 4 bases short and J 3 bases short, with 13 bases between. CDR3 length: 14 residues. From germline, CDR1 is SQVTM and CDR2 ANQGSEA.

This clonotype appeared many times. As DNA, the CDR3 is TGCAGTGCTTGTACTAGCGGGAGTGCTTGGGAGCAGTTCTTC. Translating gives CSACTSGSAWEQFF. The chain has TRBV20-1 and TRBJ2-1, with 11 positions matching TRBD2. Germline trimming cut 5 bases from V and 10 bases from J; bases unmatched to any gene: 10. Germline values: CDR1 DFQATT, CDR2 SNEGSKA (reference sequence). The CDR3 has 14 residues.